This is a list of T cell receptor beta chains from one sample in a study of technical replicates of blood from a handful of donors. Assay used: immunoSEQ multiplex PCR; TCRdb lists only in-frame clones, some missing. This sample carries about 94,000 clones, 90% to 97% of them seen once, and the ten largest clones take 0.22%. Sequencing was performed on T cells isolated from PBMCs. The receptor source for this set is a human donor in good health. Both conserved end residues are part of each CDR3. A D gene is named only where the DNA matches it firmly.

j_call	d_call	v_call	cdr3_aa
TRBJ2-1	NA	TRBV29-1	CSTTSGHSYNEQFF
TRBJ1-5	NA	TRBV11-3	CASSLGQGRGNQPQHF
TRBJ2-7	NA	TRBV28	CASSFQNYEQYF
TRBJ1-5	NA	TRBV15	CATSRDRGDQPQHF
TRBJ1-4	TRBD1	TRBV11-1	CASSGQGGGNEKLFF
TRBJ2-1	TRBD1	TRBV19	CASSMTGAGYNEQFF
TRBJ2-1	TRBD1	TRBV6-6	CASSRQGAAYNEQFF
TRBJ2-7	TRBD1	TRBV10-2	CASSGFDRDAYEQYF
TRBJ2-5	NA	TRBV7-9	CASSRIGESWQETQYF
TRBJ1-5	NA	TRBV30	CAWSALGWGNQPQHF
TRBJ2-2	TRBD1	TRBV29-1	CSGTGTNTGELFF
TRBJ1-6	NA	TRBV5-4	CASSLDRASSYNSPLHF
TRBJ2-5	TRBD2	TRBV4-1	CASSHPPSGGATETQYF
TRBJ2-7	TRBD2	TRBV5-4	CASSPGTSGLYEQYF
TRBJ2-5	NA	TRBV5-6	CASSLDPIPQETQYF
TRBJ2-1	NA	TRBV28	CASSLLGPYNEQFF
TRBJ2-3	TRBD2	TRBV29-1	CSVLPGGGLAGTDTQYF
TRBJ2-6	NA	TRBV18	CASSPLQSGANVLTF
TRBJ1-1	NA	TRBV15	CATSRDRGEDTEAFF
TRBJ2-2	TRBD2	TRBV4-1	CASSQVGRETGELFF
TRBJ1-3	NA	TRBV11-3	CASSLDPGHSGNTIYF
TRBJ2-1	TRBD2	TRBV19	CASIRVEAGGLREQFF
TRBJ2-7	TRBD2	TRBV5-6	CASSFGLAGVVGYEQYF
TRBJ2-5	NA	TRBV15	CATSRDRFDLGGETQYF
TRBJ1-1	NA	TRBV6-4	CASSATPTREAFF
TRBJ1-2	NA	TRBV6-5	CASSYSTGGYGYTF
TRBJ1-2	NA	TRBV5-6	CASSLEEKKSTF
TRBJ1-6	TRBD1	TRBV2	CASSTVWTGGNSPLHF
TRBJ1-4	NA	TRBV13	CASSSTGGPAVATNEKLFF
TRBJ2-1	NA	TRBV6-1	CASSGPLEPSYNEQFF
TRBJ2-7	TRBD2	TRBV28	CASSKGLALEQYF
TRBJ2-2	TRBD2	TRBV4-1	CASRRLAGTGELFF
TRBJ1-4	NA	TRBV5-6	CASSLALADEKLFF
TRBJ1-6	NA	TRBV25-1	CASSDGGSYNSPLHF
TRBJ2-7	TRBD2	TRBV4-1	CASSQVSGRASYEQYF
TRBJ1-1	NA	TRBV28	CASSPPRENPEAFF
TRBJ1-2	NA	TRBV5-4	CASSFPDGDYGYTF
TRBJ2-5	TRBD1	TRBV23-1	CASSRTGGFGETQYF
TRBJ1-1	NA	TRBV27	CASSLELPSTEAFF
TRBJ1-5	NA	TRBV5-1	CASSLGSQPNQPQHF
TRBJ2-1	NA	TRBV6-1	CASSLGAYNEQFF
TRBJ2-5	TRBD2	TRBV7-7	CASSAGVEETQYF
TRBJ2-3	TRBD2	TRBV9	CASSLTSRGTDTQYF
TRBJ2-7	NA	TRBV5-1	CASSLANGGRYEQYF
TRBJ2-1	NA	TRBV21-1	CASSTREAGNEQFF
TRBJ2-2	NA	TRBV5-4	CASRLGGLDAGELFF
TRBJ1-2	TRBD1	TRBV27	CASSYTGQGARTF
TRBJ1-1	NA	TRBV6-5	CASSTSPGSPEAFF
TRBJ1-1	NA	TRBV28	CASSLSGNTEAFF
TRBJ1-1	NA	TRBV7-2	CASSLGRENTEAFF
TRBJ1-5	NA	TRBV4-2	CASSQDERNRLSYSNQPQHF
TRBJ1-2	NA	TRBV2	CASRTANYGYTF
TRBJ1-3	NA	TRBV5-1	CASSLAGGDLSGNTIYF
TRBJ1-2	NA	TRBV6-5	CASSRRNYGYTF
TRBJ1-1	TRBD1	TRBV5-1	CASSIGQGTEAFF
TRBJ2-5	NA	TRBV6-5	CASSMTSQETQYF
TRBJ1-3	NA	TRBV5-6	CASSLQGPAGNTIYF
TRBJ1-2	NA	TRBV7-6	CASRAVYYGYTF
TRBJ1-1	TRBD1	TRBV11-2	CASSPGQLQNTEAFF
TRBJ1-1	TRBD1	TRBV4-1	CASSLTDRAEAFF